Shown below are 21 T cell receptor beta chains from a single sample sequenced in a study of tumor and adjacent non-tumor tissue in lung cancer. The template was RNA from unsorted bulk tissue. Three rounds of nested PCR, following a modified ARM-PCR protocol, produced the TCRbeta library. TCRdb reprocessed the multiplex PCR reads with MiXCR, giving one entry per CDR3 protein. The data show 100,000 to 150,000 distinct CDR3 sequences, 66% seen once. The sequenced material came from lung tumor tissue. These receptors were obtained from a man under 40 with non-small cell lung cancer.

On this clonotype itself: This CDR3 fails to terminate in the conserved phenylalanine or tryptophan, so it likely reflects a read error. The rearrangement joins TRBV5-8 to TRBJ1-5, with D uncertain. Trimming removed 1 base at V and 3 bases at J, with 5 bases between. There are 13 residues in the CDR3. CDR1 is SGHTS, CDR2 YDEGEE, per germline. The CDR3 loop is CASSLTFNQPQHL. CDR3 in DNA: TGTGCCAGCAGCTTGACATTCAATCAGCCCCAGCATTTA.

This sequence joins TRBV6-1 and TRBJ1-2, with TRBD1 as a possible D gene (5 bases). The CDR3 is 14 amino acids. Trimming removed 7 bases at V and 5 bases at J, with 17 bases between. Germline-derived CDR1 and CDR2 are MNHNS and SASEGT. The CDR3 sequence is CASNGHVTNYGYTF. CDR3 DNA: TGTGCCAGCAATGGACACGTAACCAATTATGGCTACACCTTC.

CDR3 DNA sequence: TGTGCCAGCAGCCCACACTCCGGGACTAACTCCTACAATGAGCAGTTCTTC. This gives the protein CASSPHSGTNSYNEQFF. The chain links TRBV7-6 to TRBJ2-1; TRBD2 matches 7 bases. The V segment lost 5 bases and the J segment 0 bases; nucleotides outside the gene matches: 10. The CDR3 runs to 17 residues. Germline V gene lookup returns CDR1 SGHVS and CDR2 FNYEAQ.

Comments on this clonotype: The conserved phenylalanine or tryptophan normally closing the CDR3 is absent here, so this likely arose from a read error. V usage is TRBV28 and J usage is TRBJ2-5; no definite D call. The CDR3 runs 13 residues. The ends were cut back, 5 bases at V and 5 bases at J, with 12 bases in the middle. From germline, CDR1 is MDHEN and CDR2 SYDVKM. CDR3 coding DNA: TGTGCCAGCAGTCCGCCAAGTGTCGAGACCCAGTACATC. Protein: CASSPPSVETQYI.

Turning to this clonotype: This may arise from a read error, as a much more abundant clone is one base away. This chain links TRBV29-1 with TRBJ2-7, with a tentative D call TRBD2 (5 bases). Trimming stripped 4 bases from V and 3 bases from J, with 13 bases between. Per germline, CDR1 SQVTM and CDR2 ANQGSEA. This CDR3 comprises 13 residues. The CDR3 here is CSVVGVICYEQYF. The CDR3 nucleotides read TGCAGCGTTGTCGGGGTTATATGCTACGAGCAGTACTTC.

About this clonotype: A much larger clonotype is one base distant, so this may be a read error. The rearrangement links TRBV20-1 to TRBJ1-5, with 7 bases aligning to TRBD1. Germline loops: CDR1 DFQATT, CDR2 SNEGSKA (reference sequence). The CDR3 runs to 16 residues. The DNA for the CDR3 is TGCAGTACTAGAGACTACAGGGGATATAGCAATCAGCCCCAGCATTTT. It yields the protein CSTRDYRGYSNQPQHF.

Worth noting for this clonotype: A much larger clone is a single base away; this may be a read error. The V gene is TRBV20-1, the J gene TRBJ2-3; TRBD2 agrees at 7 bases. CDR1 and CDR2 from the germline V gene are DFQATT and SNEGSKA (reference sequence). The CDR3 has 14 residues. CDR3 nucleotides: TGCTGTGCTAGAGATCCACTAGCGACAGATACGCAGTATTTT. Translated, it gives CCARDPLATDTQYF.

Turning to this clonotype: A much larger clone differs by one base, so this may be a read error. The chain joins TRBV5-6 to TRBJ1-6, with D maybe TRBD1 (5 bases). The CDR3 is made up of 13 amino acids. The germline V gene encodes CDR1 SGHDT and CDR2 YYEEEE. CDR3 in amino acids: CARSWDGNSPLHF. The DNA of the CDR3 is TGTGCCAGAAGCTGGGACGGGAATTCACCCCTCCACTTT.

This clonotype was seen a few times. The chain couples TRBV7-3 to TRBJ1-2; D perhaps matches TRBD1 (6 bases). The CDR3 extends over 14 amino acids. V dropped 4 bases and J dropped 6 bases, with 15 bases sitting between them. The germline gives CDR1 SGHTA, CDR2 FQGTGA. CDR3 DNA: TGTGCCAGCAGCTCTCAACTGACAGGTGATGGCTACACCTTC. It specifies CASSSQLTGDGYTF.

In the case of this clonotype: A read error is possible here, since a much larger clone lies one base away. V gene TRBV4-1 combines with J gene TRBJ2-7; D might be TRBD2 (5 bases). The CDR3 sequence is 16 residues long. Per germline, CDR1 MGHRA and CDR2 YSYEKL. This CDR3 is CASSQGERAIEYGQYF. As DNA, the CDR3 is TGCGCCAGCAGCCAAGGGGAGAGGGCTATTGAGTACGGGCAGTACTTC.

Remarks on this clonotype: A much larger clone differs from this one at a single base, so this may be a read error. V gene TRBV10-1 combines with J gene TRBJ2-3, with 9 bases that match TRBD2. The CDR3 length is 16 residues. CDR1 and CDR2 (germline): WNHNN, SYGVQD (reference sequence). The CDR3 spells CASNEKRGASTDTQYF. In nucleotides, the CDR3 is TGCGCCAGCAATGAGAAGCGGGGGGCTAGCACAGATACGCAGTATTTT.

With respect to this clonotype: The junction does not match germline at one end; this may be a read error. V is TRBV12-3 or TRBV12-4 and J is TRBJ2-4, with D maybe TRBD2 (6 bases). The CDR3 is made up of 11 amino acids. The DNA of the CDR3 is TGTGCCAGCAGGGGAGGAAACATTCGGTACTTC. It codes for CASRGGNIRYF.

This clonotype has only one observation. One end of the junction fails to match germline, which may point to a read error. The gene calls are TRBV11-3 and TRBJ2-5; possible D gene TRBD2, 6 bases. Germline CDR1 is SGHNT and CDR2 is YENEEA. The CDR3 loop spans 15 amino acids. For the CDR3, the DNA is TGTGCCAGCAACTTAGAAGCAGGAGGGCGAGAGACCCAGTACTTC. Its protein is CASNLEAGGRETQYF.

A remark on this clonotype: A much larger clone differs from this one at a single base, so this may be a read error. The chain employs TRBV29-1 and TRBJ2-1; TRBD2 is a possible D gene (6 bases). The length of the CDR3 is 14 residues. V lost 5 bases and J 13 bases, leaving 24 bases between the germline ends. The germline CDR1 and CDR2 sequences are SQVTM and ANQGSEA. CDR3 residues: CSVTRGPAGGVQFF. CDR3 in DNA: TGCAGCGTTACCCGAGGGCCAGCCGGCGGGGTCCAGTTCTTC.

This clonotype was picked up a small number of times. This chain uses TRBV10-3 with TRBJ1-6, with D uncertain. Looked up from germline, CDR1 is ENHRY and CDR2 is SYGVKD. The CDR3 extends over 15 amino acids. V was pared by 2 bases and J by 4 bases, with 9 bases between. For the CDR3, the DNA is TGTGCCATCAGTGAGGGTCAGAGTTATAATTCACCCCTCCACTTT. Its protein is CAISEGQSYNSPLHF.

By its share, this clonotype is hyperexpanded. The V and J genes are TRBV12-3 or TRBV12-4 and TRBJ1-2, with TRBD1 matching 7 bases. The CDR3 contains 11 residues. V lost 5 bases to trimming and J lost 10 bases; unmatched junction nucleotides: 4. CDR3 sequence (DNA): TGTGCCAGCAGTAGGGGGACAGACTACACCTTC. Translation: CASSRGTDYTF.

Regarding this clonotype: The CDR3 does not close with the conserved phenylalanine or tryptophan, likely indicating a read error. CDR3 loop: CVSRFLQGDQPQHY. In DNA, the CDR3 is TGTGTCAGCCGTTTTTTGCAGGGGGATCAGCCCCAGCATTAT. The rearrangement joins TRBV12-3 or TRBV12-4 to TRBJ1-5, with 7 bases fitting TRBD1. The CDR3 runs 14 residues.

Regarding this clonotype: A clone one base away is much larger, so this may be a read error. V gene TRBV6-5 combines with J gene TRBJ2-3; 8 bases line up with TRBD2. The V gene's germline CDR1 is MNHEY and CDR2 SVGAGI. After removal of 8 bases from V and 2 bases from J, the junction contained 6 bases not matched to a gene. CDR3 length equals 14 residues. The CDR3 reads CASGTSGHTDTQYF. CDR3 nucleotides: TGTGCCAGCGGAACTAGCGGACACACAGATACGCAGTATTTT.

This clonotype was counted ten times or more. In DNA form, the CDR3 reads TGCGCCAGCAGCTGGAGGGAGCGTACAGGGGGTATCGGGGAGCTGTTTTTT. This translates into CASSWRERTGGIGELFF. This chain connects TRBV5-1 to TRBJ2-2; 8 bases map to TRBD1. This CDR3 spans 17 amino acids. Germline V gene data show CDR1 as SGHRS and CDR2 as YFSETQ. The V segment lost 3 bases and the J segment 7 bases; nucleotides outside the gene matches: 14.

This clonotype occurred many times. This chain joins TRBV6-5 and TRBJ1-1; no firm D call. The CDR3 extends over 13 amino acids. Per germline, CDR1 MNHEY and CDR2 SVGAGI. V shed 1 base and J shed 4 bases, with 7 bases lying between them. The CDR3 loop reads CASSYLGSTEAFF. CDR3 coding DNA: TGTGCCAGCAGTTACTTGGGAAGCACTGAAGCTTTCTTT.

Comment on this clonotype: The junction departs from germline at one end; a sequencing error may be responsible. The V call is TRBV20-1, the J call TRBJ2-3; TRBD2 aligns across 7 bases. There are 17 residues in the CDR3. Looked up from germline, CDR1 is DFQATT and CDR2 is SNEGSKA (reference sequence). This chain's CDR3 is CSVRSNLGLVGVDTQYF. The DNA for the CDR3 is TGCAGTGTTAGATCCAATTTAGGACTAGTGGGAGTAGATACGCAGTATTTT.